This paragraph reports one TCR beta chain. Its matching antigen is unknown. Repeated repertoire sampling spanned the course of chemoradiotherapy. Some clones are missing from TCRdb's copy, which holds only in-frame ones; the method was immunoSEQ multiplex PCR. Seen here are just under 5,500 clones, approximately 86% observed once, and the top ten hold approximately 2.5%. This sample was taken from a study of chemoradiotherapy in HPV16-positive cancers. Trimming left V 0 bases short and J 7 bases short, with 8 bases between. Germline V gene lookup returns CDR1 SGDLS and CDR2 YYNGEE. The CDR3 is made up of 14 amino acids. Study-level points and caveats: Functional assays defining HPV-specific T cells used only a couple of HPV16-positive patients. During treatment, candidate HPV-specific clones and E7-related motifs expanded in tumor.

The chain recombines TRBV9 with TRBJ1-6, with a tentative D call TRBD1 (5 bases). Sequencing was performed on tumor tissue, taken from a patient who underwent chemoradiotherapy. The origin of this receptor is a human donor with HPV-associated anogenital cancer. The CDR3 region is CASSVDWGNSPLHF. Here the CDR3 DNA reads TGTGCCAGCAGCGTAGACTGGGGCAATTCACCCCTCCACTTT.